This T cell receptor beta chain was captured by sequencing in a study of CD8+ T cells in alopecia areata. Study at large: Each of the treated patients was given oral tofacitinib, 5 to 10 mg twice daily, for moderate-to-severe alopecia areata. Tofacitinib therapy took 6 to 18 months; 6 months off drug came after. Scoring treated patients' severity relied on the percentage of scalp area affected.

The treatment denotes: oral pan-JAK inhibitor, 5-10 mg twice daily. Peripheral blood and lesional scalp punch biopsies came from alopecia areata patients. This CDR3 has 16 amino acids. The V and J ends lost 0 bases and 1 base respectively, with 13 bases between them. The germline V gene has CDR1 SGDLS and CDR2 YYNGEE. The sequencing template was cDNA reverse transcribed from extracted RNA. TCRdb's table, derived via immunoSEQ multiplex PCR, lists solely in-frame clones and lacks some. The sample yields around 270,000 clones, roughly 60% seen once. The TCR sequence derives from a human donor with alopecia areata. Here the sequenced sample was CD4+ T cells sorted from blood, taken at week 24, from a patient treated with tofacitinib. The gene calls are TRBV9 and TRBJ2-5, with D possibly matching TRBD2 (6 bases). CDR3 amino acids: CASSVGGVAAQETQYF. The CDR3 coding sequence is TGTGCCAGCAGCGTAGGAGGGGTAGCGGCCCAAGAGACCCAGTACTTC.